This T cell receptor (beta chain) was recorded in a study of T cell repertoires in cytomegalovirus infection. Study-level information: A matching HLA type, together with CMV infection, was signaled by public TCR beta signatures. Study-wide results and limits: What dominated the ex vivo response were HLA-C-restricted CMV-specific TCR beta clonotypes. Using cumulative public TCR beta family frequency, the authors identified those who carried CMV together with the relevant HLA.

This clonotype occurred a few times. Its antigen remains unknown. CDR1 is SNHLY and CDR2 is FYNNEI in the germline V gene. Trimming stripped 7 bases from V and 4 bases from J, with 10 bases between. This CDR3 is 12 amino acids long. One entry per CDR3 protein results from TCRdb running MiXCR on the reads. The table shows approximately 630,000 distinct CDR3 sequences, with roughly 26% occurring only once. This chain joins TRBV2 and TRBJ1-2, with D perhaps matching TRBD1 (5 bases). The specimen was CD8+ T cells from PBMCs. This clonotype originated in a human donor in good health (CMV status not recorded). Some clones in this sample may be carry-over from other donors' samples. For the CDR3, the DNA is TGTGCCAGCAATGGGGACGCCTATGGCTACACCTTC. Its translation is CASNGDAYGYTF.